This T cell receptor (beta chain) derives from a study of blood T cell repertoires in COVID-19. Study in general: The samples span acute and convalescent COVID-19 from the United States, Italy and Spain. T cells, B-cell-depleted T cells, or PBMCs provided the cDNA or gDNA that served as material.

In the source study's methods: Scientists estimated how many nucleated cells there were by amplifying reference gene primers. Profiling relied on immunoSEQ multiplex PCR, and the TCRdb table lists in-frame clones only, not all of them. Clonal size and the V and J genes are those of that table, whereas D and trimming came from the DNA. This table has 150,000 to 200,000 clones, roughly nine tenths appearing once. This CDR3 region has 17 residues. Trimming cost V 3 bases and J 0 bases; bases outside gene matches: 5. CDR1 and CDR2 from the germline V gene are LGHNA and YSLEER. The receptor was derived from a man aged 18 to 30 who had recovered from COVID-19. V gene TRBV4-3 combines with J gene TRBJ2-1; 10 bases are shared with TRBD2. Sequenced input: peripheral blood. CDR3: CASSQGTSASSYNEQFF. In nucleotides, the CDR3 is TGCGCCAGCAGCCAGGGGACTAGCGCGAGCTCCTACAATGAGCAGTTCTTC.